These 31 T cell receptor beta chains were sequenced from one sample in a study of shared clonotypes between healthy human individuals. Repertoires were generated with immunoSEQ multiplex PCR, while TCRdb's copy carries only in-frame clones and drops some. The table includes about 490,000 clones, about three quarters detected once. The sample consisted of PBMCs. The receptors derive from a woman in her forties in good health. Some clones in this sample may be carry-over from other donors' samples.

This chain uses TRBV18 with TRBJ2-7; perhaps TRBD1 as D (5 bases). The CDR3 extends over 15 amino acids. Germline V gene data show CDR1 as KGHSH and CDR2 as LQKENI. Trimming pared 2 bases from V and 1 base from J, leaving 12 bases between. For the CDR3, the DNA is TGTGCCAGCTCACCAGGGGCGGAGTCATCCTACGAGCAGTACTTC. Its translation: CASSPGAESSYEQYF.

DNA of the CDR3: TGTGCCAGCACCCCAGGGAACATGAACACTGAAGCTTTCTTT. The encoded protein is CASTPGNMNTEAFF. This sequence joins TRBV2 and TRBJ1-1; a weak D match, TRBD1 (5 bases). The V end was cut by 7 bases, the J end by 0 bases, with 12 bases between. CDR3 length: 14 residues. Germline CDR1 reads SNHLY; CDR2 reads FYNNEI. Full variable domain (outside the CDR3, taken from reference TRBV2 and TRBJ1-1): EPEVTQTPSHQVTQMGQEVILRCVPISNHLYFYWYRQILGQKVEFLVSFYNNEISEKSEIFDDQFSVERPDGSNFTLKIRSTKLEDSAMYFCASTPGNMNTEAFFGQGTRLTVV.

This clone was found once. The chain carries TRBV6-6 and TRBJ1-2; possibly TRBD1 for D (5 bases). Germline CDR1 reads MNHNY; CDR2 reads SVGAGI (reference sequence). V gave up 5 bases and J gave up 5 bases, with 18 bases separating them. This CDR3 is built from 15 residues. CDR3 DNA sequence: TGTGCCAGCAGTAAGGGGCGGGGCGTGAGATATGGCTACACCTTC. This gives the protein CASSKGRGVRYGYTF.

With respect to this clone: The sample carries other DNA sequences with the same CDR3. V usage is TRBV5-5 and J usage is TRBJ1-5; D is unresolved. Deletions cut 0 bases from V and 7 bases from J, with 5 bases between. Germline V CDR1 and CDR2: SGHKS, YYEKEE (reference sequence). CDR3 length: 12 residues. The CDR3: CASSLEGQPQHF. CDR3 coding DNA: TGTGCCAGCAGCTTGGAAGGGCAGCCCCAGCATTTT.

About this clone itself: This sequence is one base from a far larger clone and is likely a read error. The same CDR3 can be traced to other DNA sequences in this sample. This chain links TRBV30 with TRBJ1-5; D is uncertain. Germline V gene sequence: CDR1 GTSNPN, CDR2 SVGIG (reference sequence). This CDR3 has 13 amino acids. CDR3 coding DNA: TGTGCCTGGAGTTCGGATAGCAATCAGCCCCAGCACTTT. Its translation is CAWSSDSNQPQHF.

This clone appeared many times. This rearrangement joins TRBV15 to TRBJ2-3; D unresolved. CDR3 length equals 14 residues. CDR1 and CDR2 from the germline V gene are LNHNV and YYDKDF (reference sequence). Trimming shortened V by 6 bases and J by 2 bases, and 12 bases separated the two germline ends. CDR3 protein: CATRNTYDTDTQYF. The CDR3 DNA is TGTGCCACCAGAAATACCTACGACACAGATACGCAGTATTTT.

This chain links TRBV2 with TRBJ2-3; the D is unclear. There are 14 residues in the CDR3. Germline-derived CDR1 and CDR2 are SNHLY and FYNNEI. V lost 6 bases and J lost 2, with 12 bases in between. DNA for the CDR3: TGTGCCAGCAGCGGCAGTCCGATCACAGATACGCAGTATTTT. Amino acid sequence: CASSGSPITDTQYF.

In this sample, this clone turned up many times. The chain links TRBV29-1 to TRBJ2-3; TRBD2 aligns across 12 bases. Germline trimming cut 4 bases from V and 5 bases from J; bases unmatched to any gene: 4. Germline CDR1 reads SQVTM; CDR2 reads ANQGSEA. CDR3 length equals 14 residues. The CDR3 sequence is CSVVASGGGDTQYF. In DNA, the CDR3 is TGCAGCGTTGTGGCTAGCGGGGGGGGAGATACGCAGTATTTT.

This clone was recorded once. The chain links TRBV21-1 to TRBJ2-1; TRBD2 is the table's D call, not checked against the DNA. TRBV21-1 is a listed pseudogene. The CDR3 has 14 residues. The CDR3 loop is CASSKDHESLEQFF. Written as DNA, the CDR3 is TGTGCCAGCAGCAAAGACCACGAGAGTCTTGAGCAGTTCTTC.

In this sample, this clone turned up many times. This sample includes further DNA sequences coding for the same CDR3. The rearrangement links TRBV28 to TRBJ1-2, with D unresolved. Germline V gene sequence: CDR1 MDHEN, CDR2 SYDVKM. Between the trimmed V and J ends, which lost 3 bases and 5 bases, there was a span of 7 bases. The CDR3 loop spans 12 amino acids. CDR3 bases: TGTGCCAGCAGTTTCGCGGAGTATGGCTACACCTTC. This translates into CASSFAEYGYTF.

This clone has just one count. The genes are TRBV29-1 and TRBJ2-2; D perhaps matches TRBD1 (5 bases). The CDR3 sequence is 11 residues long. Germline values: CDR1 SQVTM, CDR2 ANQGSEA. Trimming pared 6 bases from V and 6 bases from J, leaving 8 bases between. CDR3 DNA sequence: TGCAGCGTATACAGGTCCGGGGAGCTGTTTTTT. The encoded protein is CSVYRSGELFF.

Here the CDR3 DNA reads TGTGCCTGGAGTTCCCTAAGGGACAGCCCCTACTATGGCTACACCTTC. This encodes CAWSSLRDSPYYGYTF. The rearrangement joins TRBV30 to TRBJ1-2; TRBD1 agrees at 7 bases. The germline CDR1 and CDR2 sequences are GTSNPN and SVGIG (reference sequence). The CDR3 consists of 16 residues. Germline trimming cut 2 bases from V and 3 bases from J; bases unmatched to any gene: 12.

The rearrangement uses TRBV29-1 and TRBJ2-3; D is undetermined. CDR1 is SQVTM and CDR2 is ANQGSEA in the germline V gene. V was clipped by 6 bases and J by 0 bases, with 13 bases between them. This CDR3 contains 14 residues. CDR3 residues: CSVKGTPSTDTQYF. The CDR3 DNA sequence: TGCAGCGTGAAGGGAACGCCCAGCACAGATACGCAGTATTTT.

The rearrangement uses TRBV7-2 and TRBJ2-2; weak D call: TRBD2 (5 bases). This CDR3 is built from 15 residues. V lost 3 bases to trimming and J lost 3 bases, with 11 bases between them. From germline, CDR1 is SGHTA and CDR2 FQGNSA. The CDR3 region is CASSFARADTGELFF. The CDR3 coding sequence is TGTGCCAGCAGCTTTGCGCGGGCCGACACCGGGGAGCTGTTTTTT. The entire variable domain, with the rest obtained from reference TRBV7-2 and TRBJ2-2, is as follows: GAGVSQSPSNKVTEKGKDVELRCDPISGHTALYWYRQSLGQGLEFLIYFQGNSAPDKSGLPSDRFSAERTGGSVSTLTIQRTQQEDSAVYLCASSFARADTGELFFGEGSRLTVL.

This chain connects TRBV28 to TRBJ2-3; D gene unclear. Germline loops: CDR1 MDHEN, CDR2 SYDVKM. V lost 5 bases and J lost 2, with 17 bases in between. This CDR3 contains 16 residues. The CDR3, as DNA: TGTGCCAGCAGTGAAATTCGGGTGGTAGACACAGATACGCAGTATTTT. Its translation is CASSEIRVVDTDTQYF.

The CDR3 sequence is CASSPPGVETQYF. CDR3 coding DNA: TGCGCCAGCAGCCCGCCGGGCGTAGAGACCCAGTACTTC. The rearrangement uses TRBV4-1 and TRBJ2-5, with D unresolved. Germline lookup yields CDR1 MGHRA and CDR2 YSYEKL. This CDR3 spans 13 amino acids. Trimming shortened V by 4 bases and J by 4 bases, and 10 bases separated the two germline ends.

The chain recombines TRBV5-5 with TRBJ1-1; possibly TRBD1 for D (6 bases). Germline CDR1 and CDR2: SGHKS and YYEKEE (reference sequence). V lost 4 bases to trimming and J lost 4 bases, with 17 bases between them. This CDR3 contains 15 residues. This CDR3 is CASSQGTPEPTEAFF. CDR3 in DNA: TGTGCCAGCAGCCAGGGGACGCCCGAGCCCACTGAAGCTTTCTTT.

CDR3 region: CASSKKGQGGQPQHF. CDR3 DNA: TGTGCCAGTAGTAAAAAGGGACAGGGGGGTCAGCCCCAGCATTTT. The chain links TRBV19 to TRBJ1-5; 11 bases line up with TRBD1. CDR1 and CDR2 from the germline V gene are LNHDA and SQIVND (reference sequence). With 4 bases clipped from V and 6 bases from J, the junction kept 5 bases outside the gene matches. This CDR3 is built from 15 residues.

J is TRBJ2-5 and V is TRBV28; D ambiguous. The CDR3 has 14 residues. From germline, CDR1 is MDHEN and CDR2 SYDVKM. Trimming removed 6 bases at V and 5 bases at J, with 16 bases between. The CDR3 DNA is TGTGCCAGCAGCGCTAGAAGGAGTGACGAGACCCAGTACTTC. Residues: CASSARRSDETQYF.

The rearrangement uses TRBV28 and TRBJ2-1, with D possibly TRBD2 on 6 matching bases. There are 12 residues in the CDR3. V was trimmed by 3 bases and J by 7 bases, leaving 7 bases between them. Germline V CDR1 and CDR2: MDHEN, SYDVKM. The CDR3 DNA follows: TGTGCCAGCAGTTTTCGGGGGAATGAGCAGTTCTTC. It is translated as CASSFRGNEQFF.

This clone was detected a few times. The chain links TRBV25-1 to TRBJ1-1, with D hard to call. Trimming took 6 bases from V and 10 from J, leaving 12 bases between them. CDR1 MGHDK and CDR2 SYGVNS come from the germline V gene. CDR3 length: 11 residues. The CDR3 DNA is TGTGCCAGCAGCTCGACTGAAGGAGCTTTCTTT. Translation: CASSSTEGAFF.

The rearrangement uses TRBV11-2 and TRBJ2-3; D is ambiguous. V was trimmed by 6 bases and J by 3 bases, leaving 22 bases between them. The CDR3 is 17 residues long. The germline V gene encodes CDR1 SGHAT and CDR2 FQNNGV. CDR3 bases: TGTGCCAGCAGGGAGTCGTGGGTTTCAACCGGGACAGATACGCAGTATTTT. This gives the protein CASRESWVSTGTDTQYF.

CDR3 region: CASRETVYEQYF. CDR3 coding DNA: TGTGCCAGCCGCGAAACTGTATACGAGCAGTACTTC. V and J are TRBV6-1 and TRBJ2-5, with no clear D. The J call may be faulty, since TRBJ2-7 better matches the DNA end. The CDR3 is 12 residues long. Per the germline V gene, CDR1 is MNHNS and CDR2 is SASEGT.

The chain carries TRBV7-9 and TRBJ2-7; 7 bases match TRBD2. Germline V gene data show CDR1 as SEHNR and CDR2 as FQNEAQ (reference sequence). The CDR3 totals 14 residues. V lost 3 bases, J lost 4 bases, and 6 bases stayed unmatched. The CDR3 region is CASSLGGSVYEQYF. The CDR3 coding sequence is TGTGCCAGCAGCTTGGGGGGGAGCGTTTACGAGCAGTACTTC. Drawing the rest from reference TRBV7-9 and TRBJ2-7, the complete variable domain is DTGVSQNPRHKITKRGQNVTFRCDPISEHNRLYWYRQTLGQGPEFLTYFQNEAQLEKSRLLSDRFSAERPKGSFSTLEIQRTEQGDSAMYLCASSLGGSVYEQYFGPGTRLTVT.

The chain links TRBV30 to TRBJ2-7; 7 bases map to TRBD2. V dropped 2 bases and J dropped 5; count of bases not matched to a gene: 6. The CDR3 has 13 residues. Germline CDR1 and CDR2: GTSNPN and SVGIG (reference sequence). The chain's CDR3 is CAWSFSGLDEQYF. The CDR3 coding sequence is TGTGCCTGGAGTTTTAGCGGGCTGGACGAGCAGTACTTC.

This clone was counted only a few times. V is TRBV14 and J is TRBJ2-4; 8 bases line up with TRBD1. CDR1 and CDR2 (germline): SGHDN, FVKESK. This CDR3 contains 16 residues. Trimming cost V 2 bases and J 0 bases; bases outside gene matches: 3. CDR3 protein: CASSQTGGIAKNIQYF. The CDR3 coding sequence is TGTGCCAGCAGCCAAACAGGGGGTATAGCCAAAAACATTCAGTACTTC.

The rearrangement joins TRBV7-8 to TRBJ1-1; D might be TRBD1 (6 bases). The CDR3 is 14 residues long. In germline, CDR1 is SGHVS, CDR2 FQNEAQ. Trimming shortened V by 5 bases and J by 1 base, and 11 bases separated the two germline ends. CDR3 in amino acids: CASSLFRGNTEAFF. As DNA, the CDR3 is TGTGCCAGCAGCCTTTTCAGGGGGAACACTGAAGCTTTCTTT. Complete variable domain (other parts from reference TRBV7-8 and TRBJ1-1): GAGVSQSPRYKVAKRGQDVALRCDPISGHVSLFWYQQALGQGPEFLTYFQNEAQLDKSGLPSDRFFAERPEGSVSTLKIQRTQQEDSAVYLCASSLFRGNTEAFFGQGTRLTVV.

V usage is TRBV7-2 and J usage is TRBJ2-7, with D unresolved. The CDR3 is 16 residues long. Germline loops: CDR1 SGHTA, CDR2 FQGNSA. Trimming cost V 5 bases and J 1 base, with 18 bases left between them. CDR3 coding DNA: TGTGCCAGCAGCCCTATTGTCCTAGTTGGGTCCTACGAGCAGTACTTC. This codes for CASSPIVLVGSYEQYF.

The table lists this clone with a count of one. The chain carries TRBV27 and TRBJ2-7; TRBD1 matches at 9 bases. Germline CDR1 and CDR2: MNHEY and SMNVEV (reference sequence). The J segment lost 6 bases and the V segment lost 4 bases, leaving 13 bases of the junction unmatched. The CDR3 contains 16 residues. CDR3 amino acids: CASSSPWTGAASEQYF. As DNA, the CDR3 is TGTGCCAGCAGTTCACCCTGGACAGGGGCCGCCAGCGAGCAGTACTTC.

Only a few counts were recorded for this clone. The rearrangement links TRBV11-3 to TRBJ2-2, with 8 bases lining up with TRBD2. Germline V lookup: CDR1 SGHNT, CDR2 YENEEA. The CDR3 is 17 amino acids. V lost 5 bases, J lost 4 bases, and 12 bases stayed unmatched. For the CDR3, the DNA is TGTGCCAGCAGCCAAAGTCCGGGACTAGGTATCACCGGGGAGCTGTTTTTT. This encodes CASSQSPGLGITGELFF.

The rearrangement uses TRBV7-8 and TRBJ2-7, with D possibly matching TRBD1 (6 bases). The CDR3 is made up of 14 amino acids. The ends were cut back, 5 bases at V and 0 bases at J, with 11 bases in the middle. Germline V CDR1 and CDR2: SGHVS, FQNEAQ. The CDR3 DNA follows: TGTGCCAGCAGCAAGAGGGACACCTCCTACGAGCAGTACTTC. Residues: CASSKRDTSYEQYF.